The next 7 T cell receptor beta chains were all read from a single sample in a study of OX40 agonist ivuxolimab in advanced cancers. Sequencing used immunoSEQ multiplex PCR; TCRdb keeps in-frame clones, though not all of them. The sample records 65,000 to 100,000 clones, around four fifths being singletons. The sequenced sample was CD4+ or CD8+ T cells sorted from blood, obtained in a trial of the OX40 agonist ivuxolimab. Receptor source: an adult with an advanced solid tumor such as melanoma, head and neck, liver or kidney cancer.

The V call is TRBV27, the J call TRBJ1-2; 8 positions agree with TRBD1. The CDR3 totals 14 residues. The germline gives CDR1 MNHEY, CDR2 SMNVEV (reference sequence). Losses at the gene ends were 0 bases for V and 6 bases for J; bases not matched to a gene: 3. CDR3 amino acids: CASSLSGTGDGYTF. Here the CDR3 DNA reads TGTGCCAGCAGTTTATCAGGGACAGGCGATGGCTACACCTTC.

V gene TRBV2 combines with J gene TRBJ2-7; 12 positions match TRBD2. The CDR3 has 16 amino acids. Germline V gene sequence: CDR1 SNHLY, CDR2 FYNNEI. V lost 2 bases and J lost 5; bases outside the gene matches: 7. CDR3 in DNA: TGTGCCAGCAGTGAATTGCCGACTAGCGGGAGTGACGAGCAGTACTTC. It encodes CASSELPTSGSDEQYF.

The rearrangement uses TRBV7-9 and TRBJ2-3, with D uncertain. Trimming shortened V by 5 bases and J by 3 bases, and 12 bases separated the two germline ends. This CDR3 region has 14 residues. Germline V gene data show CDR1 as SEHNR and CDR2 as FQNEAQ (reference sequence). The CDR3 loop reads CASSKPNPTDTQYF. The CDR3 DNA reads TGTGCCAGCAGCAAACCTAATCCGACAGATACGCAGTATTTT.

The chain employs TRBV4-1 and TRBJ2-1; TRBD2 aligns across 16 bases. Germline V gives CDR1 MGHRA, CDR2 YSYEKL. The J segment lost 8 bases and the V segment lost 3 bases, leaving 4 bases of the junction unmatched. This CDR3 is built from 16 residues. CDR3 nucleotide sequence: TGCGCCAGCAGCCAGGGACTAGCGGGGGGGCCGCATGAGCAGTTCTTC. Residues: CASSQGLAGGPHEQFF.

This rearrangement joins TRBV5-1 to TRBJ2-1, with 11 bases lining up with TRBD2. Unmatched junction bases numbered 5, after V lost 5 bases and J lost 7 bases. Looked up from germline, CDR1 is SGHRS and CDR2 is YFSETQ. CDR3 length: 14 amino acids. CDR3 sequence (DNA): TGCGCCAGCAGGATTGGGACTAGCGGTAATGAGCAGTTCTTC. As protein: CASRIGTSGNEQFF.

This clone was counted once. The CDR3 is CSVGEARGTDTQYF. The CDR3 DNA reads TGCAGCGTTGGAGAAGCTCGGGGGACAGATACGCAGTATTTT. The chain joins TRBV29-1 to TRBJ2-3; TRBD2 is a possible D gene (6 bases). The CDR3 contains 14 residues. Trimming took 4 bases from V and 3 from J, leaving 14 bases between them. Germline loops: CDR1 SQVTM, CDR2 ANQGSEA.

CDR3 in DNA: TGTGCCAGCAGCGCAACTAGCGGGGGGGCGGATACGCAGTATTTT. Translated, it gives CASSATSGGADTQYF. V usage is TRBV6-4 and J usage is TRBJ2-3, with TRBD2 identical over 13 bases. This CDR3 has 15 amino acids. J was trimmed by 6 bases and V by 6 bases; bases with no gene match: 6. Per germline, CDR1 MRHNA and CDR2 SNTAGT.